This TCR beta chain originates from a study of T cell repertoires in cytomegalovirus infection. Trimming stripped 5 bases from V and 6 bases from J, with 13 bases between. Germline V gives CDR1 SGHTA, CDR2 FQGNSA. CDR3 length: 14 residues. TCRdb re-derived calls from the reads in MiXCR, one entry per CDR3 protein. The sample has 680,000 or so distinct CDR3 sequences; 35% to 45% are singletons. This TCR was recovered from a human donor in good health (CMV status not recorded). Some clones in this sample may be carry-over from other donors' samples. Input material: PBMCs. This sequence joins TRBV7-2 and TRBJ2-2, with D perhaps TRBD1 (6 bases). The CDR3 is CASSPGQSPGELFF. The CDR3 nucleotides are TGTGCCAGCAGCCCAGGACAGTCCCCCGGGGAGCTGTTTTTT.